This T cell receptor (beta chain) was retrieved from a study of CD8+CD57+ T cells in acquired aplastic anemia. Study at large: Sorted cells (CD4+ and CD8+) yielded DNA amounts that averaged 3.2 ug. Overall study results and limits: CD8+ Simpson's diversity showed no significant patient-control difference. In common between the patients and the controls were around 30 CD8+ CDR3 sequences.

Points on this clonotype: Its antigen is unknown.

Genomic DNA, the template, was used for profiling of the TCR beta VDJ and CDR3. TCRdb fed the reads into MiXCR, producing one record per CDR3 protein. This sample yields about 190,000 distinct CDR3 sequences, of which 40% to 50% are seen a single time; over 7.5% belongs to the top ten. Sequenced patients had shown CD8+CD57+ cell expansion by flow cytometry. The patients all had a severe acquired aplastic anemia diagnosis. The germline CDR1 and CDR2 sequences are LNHDA and SQIVND (reference sequence). The CDR3 sequence is 13 residues long. Trimming removed 5 bases at V and 2 bases at J, with 8 bases between.

Source material: sorted CD4+, CD8+, or CD8+CD57+ T cells (not recorded which) from PBMCs. This TCR came from a human donor with aplastic anemia. The gene calls are TRBV19 and TRBJ2-3; D gene uncertain. Here the CDR3 DNA reads TGTGCCAGTAGTGACTTCTACACAGATACGCAGTATTTT. It specifies CASSDFYTDTQYF.